The 29 T cell receptor beta chains below come from one sample, sequenced in a study of cytomegalovirus exposure and HLA in healthy donors. PCR was performed using 60 Vbeta and 13 Jbeta primers. Here immunoSEQ multiplex PCR was the method, and the copy in TCRdb shows in-frame clones only, minus some. Of roughly 260,000 clones listed, approximately 85% were seen once; the top ten hold roughly 2%. Sequencing was carried out using PBMCs. These TCRs come from a woman aged 40 to 55 in good health and CMV-seropositive.

The chain recombines TRBV7-2 with TRBJ2-3, with D possibly being TRBD1 (5 bases). Germline V CDR1 and CDR2: SGHTA, FQGNSA. This CDR3 contains 15 residues. Trimming shortened V by 5 bases and J by 3 bases, and 15 bases separated the two germline ends. The CDR3 coding sequence is TGTGCCAGCAGCCCTCTGGCGGCAGGGACAGATACGCAGTATTTT. This codes for CASSPLAAGTDTQYF.

The chain combines TRBV5-6 with TRBJ2-3; D remains unclear. The CDR3 extends over 14 amino acids. V was shortened by 0 bases and J by 0 bases, with 5 bases between the two germline ends. The germline CDR1 and CDR2 sequences are SGHDT and YYEEEE. In nucleotides, the CDR3 is TGTGCCAGCAGCTTGGGACTTAGCACAGATACGCAGTATTTT. Protein product: CASSLGLSTDTQYF.

This clone was seen only once. This chain links TRBV19 with TRBJ2-1, with TRBD1 as a possible D gene (6 bases). Trimming left V 2 bases short and J 8 bases short, with 10 bases between. The germline gives CDR1 LNHDA, CDR2 SQIVND (reference sequence). The CDR3 length is 13 residues. The CDR3 DNA is TGTGCCAGTAGTATAACAGGGTTGTATGAGCAGTTCTTC. Its protein is CASSITGLYEQFF.

The V and J genes are TRBV6-5 and TRBJ1-5; D gene ambiguous. The CDR3 length is 14 residues. Trimming left V 5 bases short and J 1 base short, with 9 bases between. CDR1 and CDR2 (germline): MNHEY, SVGAGI. The CDR3 bases are TGTGCCAGCAGTCCCGTTGAGAGCAATCAGCCCCAGCATTTT. The encoded protein is CASSPVESNQPQHF.

The chain joins TRBV7-9 to TRBJ2-1, with 8 bases matching TRBD2. The CDR3 is 15 residues long. In germline, CDR1 is SEHNR, CDR2 FQNEAQ (reference sequence). The junction had 10 bases not matched to a gene; V was cut back by 5 bases and J by 7 bases. CDR3 DNA: TGTGCCAGCAGCGTACCTTCCGGGACTAGAAATGAGCAGTTCTTC. Its protein product is CASSVPSGTRNEQFF.

This sequence joins TRBV5-1 and TRBJ1-4; D call uncertain. V was shortened by 3 bases and J by 0 bases, with 18 bases between the two germline ends. Germline-derived CDR1 and CDR2 are SGHRS and YFSETQ. The length of the CDR3 is 18 residues. The CDR3 region is CASSSTRPTGTTNEKLFF. In nucleotides, the CDR3 is TGCGCCAGCAGCTCCACACGACCGACGGGAACAACTAATGAAAAACTGTTTTTT.

The gene calls are TRBV5-1 and TRBJ2-7, with 8 bases matching TRBD1. Germline CDR1 and CDR2: SGHRS and YFSETQ. Trimming cost V 0 bases and J 5 bases; bases outside gene matches: 4. This CDR3 has 14 residues. DNA of the CDR3: TGCGCCAGCAGCTTGGGGGACAGGTTCGACGAGCAGTACTTC. Amino acids: CASSLGDRFDEQYF.

The chain links TRBV13 to TRBJ1-4; D remains ambiguous. The CDR3 totals 14 residues. Trimming took off 3 bases at V and 0 bases at J, with 5 bases between the two ends. Germline V gene lookup returns CDR1 PRHDT and CDR2 FYEKMQ (reference sequence). CDR3 DNA sequence: TGTGCCAGCAGCTTGCGTTCAACTAATGAAAAACTGTTTTTT. Its translation: CASSLRSTNEKLFF.

The chain links TRBV5-1 to TRBJ1-1; no clear D. Germline V gene lookup returns CDR1 SGHRS and CDR2 YFSETQ. This CDR3 is 14 amino acids long. The V and J ends lost 0 bases and 3 bases respectively, with 9 bases between them. CDR3 residues: CASSLGGYDTEAFF. CDR3 DNA sequence: TGCGCCAGCAGCTTGGGAGGCTACGACACTGAAGCTTTCTTT.

The chain is built from TRBV7-9 and TRBJ2-7; no clear D gene. The CDR3 is made up of 13 amino acids. Per the germline V gene, CDR1 is SEHNR and CDR2 is FQNEAQ (reference sequence). The V end lost 8 bases, the J end lost 7 bases, and 18 bases lay between the germline ends. CDR3 sequence: CASDLGRIGEQYF. CDR3 nucleotide sequence: TGTGCCAGCGACCTGGGCAGGATCGGAGAGCAGTACTTC. Full variable domain (missing parts from reference TRBV7-9 and TRBJ2-7): DTGVSQNPRHKITKRGQNVTFRCDPISEHNRLYWYRQTLGQGPEFLTYFQNEAQLEKSRLLSDRFSAERPKGSFSTLEIQRTEQGDSAMYLCASDLGRIGEQYFGPGTRLTVT.

This clone was detected only a few times. V usage is TRBV6-5 and J usage is TRBJ1-2, with D possibly TRBD1 on 5 matching bases. V was pared by 6 bases and J by 7 bases, with 18 bases between. Germline lookup yields CDR1 MNHEY and CDR2 SVGAGI. This CDR3 spans 14 amino acids. The CDR3 loop reads CASSPAGGVPGYTF. CDR3 coding DNA: TGTGCCAGCAGCCCCGCCGGAGGGGTGCCTGGCTACACCTTC.

V gene TRBV7-9 combines with J gene TRBJ2-2; D gene ambiguous. The CDR3 length is 12 residues. Per germline, CDR1 SEHNR and CDR2 FQNEAQ (reference sequence). V lost 5 bases to trimming and J lost 4 bases, with 5 bases between them. In nucleotides, the CDR3 is TGTGCCAGCAGCCCAATCACCGGGGAGCTGTTTTTT. This sequence encodes CASSPITGELFF.

The chain carries TRBV5-6 and TRBJ1-3; D perhaps matches TRBD1 (5 bases). The CDR3 extends over 16 amino acids. Germline V CDR1 and CDR2: SGHDT, YYEEEE. Trimming removed 0 bases from V and 0 bases from J, with 10 bases in between. The chain's CDR3 is CASSLVGGASGNTIYF. CDR3 coding DNA: TGTGCCAGCAGCTTGGTCGGCGGGGCCTCTGGAAACACCATATATTTT.

V usage is TRBV7-9 and J usage is TRBJ2-7, with D possibly matching TRBD1 (6 bases). V lost 3 bases to trimming and J lost 5 bases, with 11 bases between them. CDR1 SEHNR and CDR2 FQNEAQ come from the germline V gene (reference sequence). The CDR3 has 13 amino acids. The CDR3 DNA sequence: TGTGCCAGCAGCTTCAATCAGGGGAACGAGCAGTACTTC. Its translation: CASSFNQGNEQYF. The variable domain in full, with the rest retrieved from reference TRBV7-9 and TRBJ2-7, is DTGVSQNPRHKITKRGQNVTFRCDPISEHNRLYWYRQTLGQGPEFLTYFQNEAQLEKSRLLSDRFSAERPKGSFSTLEIQRTEQGDSAMYLCASSFNQGNEQYFGPGTRLTVT.

The V gene is TRBV27, the J gene TRBJ2-2, with 9 bases that match TRBD1. Germline V gene data show CDR1 as MNHEY and CDR2 as SMNVEV (reference sequence). The CDR3 has 15 amino acids. Unmatched junction bases numbered 2, after V lost 5 bases and J lost 1 base. CDR3 sequence reads: CASSLDRGNTGELFF. The CDR3 nucleotides are TGTGCCAGCAGTCTGGACAGGGGGAACACCGGGGAGCTGTTTTTT.

This chain uses TRBV18 with TRBJ2-4; no clear D. CDR3 size: 16 residues. Trimming pared 0 bases from V and 0 bases from J, leaving 9 bases between. Germline values: CDR1 KGHSH, CDR2 LQKENI. The CDR3 bases are TGTGCCAGCTCACCACCTCAGGCGTTAGCCAAAAACATTCAGTACTTC. It yields the protein CASSPPQALAKNIQYF.

As concerns this clone: The junction differs from germline at one of its ends, possibly a read error. The J gene is TRBJ2-5, the V gene TRBV5-6; 9 positions agree with TRBD2. The CDR3 covers 17 residues. CDR1 is SGHDT and CDR2 is YYEEEE in the germline V gene. The CDR3 bases are TGTGCCAGCAGCTTGGGGCTAGCGGGGTACGCCCAAGAGGCCCAGTACTTC. This gives the protein CASSLGLAGYAQEAQYF.

In this sample, this clone turned up once. The chain links TRBV29-1 to TRBJ2-7, with D possibly being TRBD2 (5 bases). In germline, CDR1 is SQVTM, CDR2 ANQGSEA. V lost 5 bases and J lost 2, with 10 bases in between. This CDR3 region has 12 residues. CDR3 sequence: CSVRSGTYEQYF. The CDR3 DNA sequence: TGCAGCGTTCGGAGCGGAACCTACGAGCAGTACTTC.

The gene calls are TRBV5-1 and TRBJ1-6, with 7 bases fitting TRBD1. The CDR3 is 14 residues long. Per the germline V gene, CDR1 is SGHRS and CDR2 is YFSETQ. The trim removed 2 bases at V and 5 bases at J, leaving 1 base unmatched. The CDR3 loop is CASSLGTDNSPLHF. The CDR3 DNA is TGCGCCAGCAGCTTAGGGACAGATAATTCACCCCTCCACTTT.

V is TRBV7-9 and J is TRBJ1-1; 10 nucleotides agree with TRBD1. Losses at the gene ends were 5 bases for V and 1 base for J; bases not matched to a gene: 4. The CDR3 length is 15 residues. The germline gives CDR1 SEHNR, CDR2 FQNEAQ (reference sequence). The CDR3 reads CASSLRTGGNTEAFF. DNA of the CDR3: TGTGCCAGCAGCCTCAGGACAGGGGGGAACACTGAAGCTTTCTTT.

This clone was seen just once. The CDR3 loop reads CASSPQGGGPNIQYF. CDR3 DNA: TGTGCCAGCAGTCCCCAGGGCGGGGGCCCAAACATTCAGTACTTC. The chain couples TRBV6-5 to TRBJ2-4, with a weak D call TRBD2 (7 bases). With 5 bases removed from V and 6 bases from J, the gap between germline ends came to 17 bases. The V gene's germline CDR1 is MNHEY and CDR2 SVGAGI. The CDR3 runs 15 residues.

In its sample, this clone was seen once. The chain employs TRBV28 and TRBJ2-5; no definite D call. Judging by the DNA end, TRBJ2-7 fits better; the J call may be wrong. Germline loops: CDR1 MDHEN, CDR2 SYDVKM. The CDR3 is 13 amino acids. CDR3 coding DNA: TGTGCCAGCAGTCCCCCTGATTTGTACGAGCAGTACTTC. Protein sequence: CASSPPDLYEQYF.

This chain joins TRBV6-6 and TRBJ1-2; no definite D call. Between the trimmed V and J ends, which lost 6 bases and 5 bases, there was a span of 10 bases. The germline gives CDR1 MNHNY, CDR2 SVGAGI (reference sequence). CDR3 size: 12 residues. The CDR3: CASRTASYGYTF. The CDR3 DNA is TGTGCCAGCAGAACAGCAAGTTATGGCTACACCTTC.

The chain carries TRBV19 and TRBJ2-1; 7 bases fit TRBD1. There are 13 residues in the CDR3. J was trimmed by 7 bases and V by 6 bases; bases with no gene match: 6. Germline lookup yields CDR1 LNHDA and CDR2 SQIVND (reference sequence). For the CDR3, the DNA is TGTGCCAGTAGCAGACAGGGTCGGAATGAGCAGTTCTTC. Protein product: CASSRQGRNEQFF. The whole variable domain, filled in from reference TRBV19 and TRBJ2-1, reads DGGITQSPKYLFRKEGQNVTLSCEQNLNHDAMYWYRQDPGQGLRLIYYSQIVNDFQKGDIAEGYSVSREKKESFPLTVTSAQKNPTAFYLCASSRQGRNEQFFGPGTRLTVL.

The V call is TRBV4-3, the J call TRBJ2-7; D remains ambiguous. V lost 0 bases and J 7 bases, leaving 16 bases between the germline ends. Germline V CDR1 and CDR2: LGHNA, YSLEER. CDR3 length: 15 residues. The CDR3: CASSQDSVSDLEQYF. CDR3 bases: TGCGCCAGCAGCCAAGACTCAGTCTCCGATTTGGAGCAGTACTTC.

The V gene is TRBV5-6, the J gene TRBJ1-1; D perhaps matches TRBD1 (6 bases). Germline CDR1 is SGHDT and CDR2 is YYEEEE. V gave up 5 bases and J gave up 1 base, with 18 bases separating them. The CDR3 covers 16 residues. CDR3 region: CASRLGAARGNTEAFF. As DNA, the CDR3 is TGTGCCAGCAGACTGGGGGCAGCCCGGGGGAACACTGAAGCTTTCTTT.

V is TRBV7-8 and J is TRBJ2-5; TRBD1 agrees at 9 bases. The V segment lost 4 bases and the J segment 5 bases; nucleotides outside the gene matches: 11. The CDR3 runs to 16 residues. The germline V gene encodes CDR1 SGHVS and CDR2 FQNEAQ. The CDR3 sequence: CASSSGGTGLRETQYF. CDR3 DNA: TGTGCCAGCAGCTCCGGGGGGACAGGGCTTCGGGAGACCCAGTACTTC.

The CDR3 is CASSIPLNQPQHF. The CDR3 DNA follows: TGTGCCAGTAGTATCCCCTTAAATCAGCCCCAGCATTTT. The chain combines TRBV19 with TRBJ1-5; D is uncertain. CDR1 is LNHDA, CDR2 SQIVND, per germline (reference sequence). Trimming left V 3 bases short and J 4 bases short, with 7 bases between. The CDR3 spans 13 residues.

The CDR3 DNA follows: TGTGCCAGCAGCTTAACTAGCGGGGTCTACAATGAGCAGTTCTTC. Protein sequence: CASSLTSGVYNEQFF. The V gene is TRBV7-3, the J gene TRBJ2-1; 8 nucleotides line up with TRBD2. Germline V gene data show CDR1 as SGHTA and CDR2 as FQGTGA. CDR3 length: 15 residues. Trimming cost V 0 bases and J 3 bases; bases outside gene matches: 1.